This T cell receptor (beta chain) was identified during a study of blood T cell repertoires in COVID-19. Study-level information: The origin of the acute and convalescent COVID-19 samples was the United States, Italy and Spain. T cells, B-cell-depleted T cells, or PBMCs provided the cDNA or gDNA that served as material.

In the original analysis: Reference gene primer amplification yielded estimated nucleated cell counts. The data were produced by immunoSEQ multiplex PCR, yet TCRdb's version contains in-frame clones alone and is incomplete. V, J and clone size are taken as reported in that table, and D and trimming were inferred from the DNA itself. The repertoire has about 190,000 clones, under 80% of them found once; the top ten carry about 14%. V lost 8 bases and J lost 7, with 18 bases in between. The CDR3 has 14 residues. The germline gives CDR1 SNHLY, CDR2 FYNNEI. The sample taken for sequencing was peripheral blood. This sequence joins TRBV2 and TRBJ2-4; weak D call: TRBD1 (5 bases). The clonotype was recovered from a man between 45 and 60 years old who had recovered from COVID-19. DNA for the CDR3: TGTGCCAGCCAGGACACGACCTTGCTTAACATTCAGTACTTC. It specifies CASQDTTLLNIQYF.